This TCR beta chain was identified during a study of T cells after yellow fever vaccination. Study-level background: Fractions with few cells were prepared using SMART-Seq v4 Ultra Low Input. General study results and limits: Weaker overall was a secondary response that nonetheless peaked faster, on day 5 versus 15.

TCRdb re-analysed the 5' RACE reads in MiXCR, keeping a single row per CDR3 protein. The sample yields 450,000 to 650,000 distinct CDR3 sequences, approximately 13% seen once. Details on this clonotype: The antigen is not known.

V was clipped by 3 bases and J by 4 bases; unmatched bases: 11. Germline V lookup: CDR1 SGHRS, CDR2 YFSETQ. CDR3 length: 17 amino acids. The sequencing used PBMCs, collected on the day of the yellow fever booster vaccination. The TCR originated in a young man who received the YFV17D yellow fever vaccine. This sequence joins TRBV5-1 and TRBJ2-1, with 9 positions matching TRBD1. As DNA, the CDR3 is TGCGCCAGCAGCTCAGACTCCGGGACAGGGATTTACAATGAGCAGTTCTTC. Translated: CASSSDSGTGIYNEQFF.